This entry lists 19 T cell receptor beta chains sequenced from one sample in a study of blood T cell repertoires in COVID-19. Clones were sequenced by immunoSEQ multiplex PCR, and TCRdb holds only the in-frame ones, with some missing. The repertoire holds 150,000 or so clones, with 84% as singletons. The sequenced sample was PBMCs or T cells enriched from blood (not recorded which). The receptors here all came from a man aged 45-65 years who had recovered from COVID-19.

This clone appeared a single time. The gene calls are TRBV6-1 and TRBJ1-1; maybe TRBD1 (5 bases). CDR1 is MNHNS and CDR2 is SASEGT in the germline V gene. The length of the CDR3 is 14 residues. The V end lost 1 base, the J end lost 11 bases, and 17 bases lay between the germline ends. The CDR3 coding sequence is TGTGCCAGCAGTGAAGGAGACAGCCAGTTTTGGGCTTTCTTT. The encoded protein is CASSEGDSQFWAFF.

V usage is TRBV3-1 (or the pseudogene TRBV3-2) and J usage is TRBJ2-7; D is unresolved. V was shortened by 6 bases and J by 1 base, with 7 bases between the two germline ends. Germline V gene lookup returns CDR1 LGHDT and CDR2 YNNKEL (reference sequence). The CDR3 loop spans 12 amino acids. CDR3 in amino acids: CASSLQSYEQYF. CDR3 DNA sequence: TGTGCCAGCAGTTTACAGTCCTACGAGCAGTACTTC.

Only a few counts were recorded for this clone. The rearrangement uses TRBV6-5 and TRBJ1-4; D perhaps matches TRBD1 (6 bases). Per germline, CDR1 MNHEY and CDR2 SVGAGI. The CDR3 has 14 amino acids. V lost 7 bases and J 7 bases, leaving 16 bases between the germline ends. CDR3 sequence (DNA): TGTGCCAGCACCACAAGGGCAGGGGCTGAAAAACTGTTTTTT. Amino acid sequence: CASTTRAGAEKLFF.

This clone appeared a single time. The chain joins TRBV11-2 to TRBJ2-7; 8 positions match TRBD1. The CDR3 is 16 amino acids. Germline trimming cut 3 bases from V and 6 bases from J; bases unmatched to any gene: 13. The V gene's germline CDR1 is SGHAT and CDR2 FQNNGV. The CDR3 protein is CASSLLEDRVKLEQYF. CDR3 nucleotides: TGTGCCAGCAGCTTGTTAGAGGACAGGGTAAAGCTCGAGCAGTACTTC.

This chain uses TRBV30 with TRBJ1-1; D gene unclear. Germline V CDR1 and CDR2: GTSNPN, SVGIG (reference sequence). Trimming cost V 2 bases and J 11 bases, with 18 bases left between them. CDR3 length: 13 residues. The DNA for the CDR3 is TGTGCCTGGAGTTCTCTTTTGGGCAGGAGGGCTTTCTTT. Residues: CAWSSLLGRRAFF.

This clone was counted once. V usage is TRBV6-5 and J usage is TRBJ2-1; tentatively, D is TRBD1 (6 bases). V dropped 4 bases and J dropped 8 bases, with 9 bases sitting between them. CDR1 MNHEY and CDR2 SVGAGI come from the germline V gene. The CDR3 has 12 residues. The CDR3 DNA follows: TGTGCCAGCAGTTTAAGGGGGTATGAGCAGTTCTTC. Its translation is CASSLRGYEQFF.

The CDR3, as DNA: TGTGCCAGCAGCCCCCTGACTAACACAGATACGCAGTATTTT. It is translated as CASSPLTNTDTQYF. The chain is built from TRBV28 and TRBJ2-3; D possibly corresponds to TRBD2 (5 bases). Per the germline V gene, CDR1 is MDHEN and CDR2 is SYDVKM. There are 14 residues in the CDR3. V was cut by 6 bases and J by 2 bases, with 12 bases left in between.

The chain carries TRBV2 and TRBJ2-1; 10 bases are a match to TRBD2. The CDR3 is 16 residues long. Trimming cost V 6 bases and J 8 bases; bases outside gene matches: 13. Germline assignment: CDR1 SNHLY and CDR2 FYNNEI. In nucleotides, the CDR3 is TGTGCCAGCAGGCGAATAGCGGGGGGCCGGCCGGATGAGCAGTTCTTC. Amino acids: CASRRIAGGRPDEQFF.

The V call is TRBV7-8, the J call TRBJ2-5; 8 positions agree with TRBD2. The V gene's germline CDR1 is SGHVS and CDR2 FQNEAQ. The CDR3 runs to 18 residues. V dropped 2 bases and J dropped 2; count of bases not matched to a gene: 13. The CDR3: CASSLYLLRRGVQETQYF. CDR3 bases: TGTGCCAGCAGCTTATATCTTTTGCGGCGGGGGGTGCAAGAGACCCAGTACTTC.

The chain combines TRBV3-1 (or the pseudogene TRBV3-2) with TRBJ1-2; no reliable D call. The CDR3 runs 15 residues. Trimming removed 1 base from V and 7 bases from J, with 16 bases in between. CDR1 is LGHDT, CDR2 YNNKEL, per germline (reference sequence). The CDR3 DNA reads TGTGCCAGCAGCCAAGTCCCGTATAGGGCGGGTGGCTACACCTTC. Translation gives CASSQVPYRAGGYTF.

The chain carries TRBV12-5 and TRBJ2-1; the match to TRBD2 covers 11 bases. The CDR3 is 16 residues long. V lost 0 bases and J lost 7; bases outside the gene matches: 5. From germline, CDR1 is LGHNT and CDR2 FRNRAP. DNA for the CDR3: TGTGCTAGTGGTTTGGTTCTAGCGGGGGGCCTAAATGAGCAGTTCTTC. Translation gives CASGLVLAGGLNEQFF.

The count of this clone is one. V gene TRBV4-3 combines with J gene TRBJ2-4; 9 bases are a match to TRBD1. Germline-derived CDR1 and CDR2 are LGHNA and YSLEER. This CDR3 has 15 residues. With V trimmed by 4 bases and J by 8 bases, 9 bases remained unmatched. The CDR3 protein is CASSRGQGAFDIQYF. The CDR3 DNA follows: TGCGCCAGCAGCCGGGGACAGGGCGCTTTTGACATTCAGTACTTC.

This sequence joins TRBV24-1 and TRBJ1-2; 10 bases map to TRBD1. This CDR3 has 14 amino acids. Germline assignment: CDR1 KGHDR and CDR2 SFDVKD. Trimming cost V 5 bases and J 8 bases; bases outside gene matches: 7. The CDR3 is CATSAKRDRGGYTF. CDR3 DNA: TGTGCCACCAGTGCTAAAAGGGACAGGGGAGGCTACACCTTC.

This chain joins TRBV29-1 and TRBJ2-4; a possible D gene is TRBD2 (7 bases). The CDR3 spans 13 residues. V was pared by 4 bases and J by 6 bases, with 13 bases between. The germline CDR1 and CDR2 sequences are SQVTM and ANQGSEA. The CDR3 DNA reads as TGCAGCGTTGGGGGGGGCCGGGGAAACATTCAGTACTTC. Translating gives CSVGGGRGNIQYF. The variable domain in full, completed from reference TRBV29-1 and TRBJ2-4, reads SAVISQKPSRDICQRGTSLTIQCQVDSQVTMMFWYRQQPGQSLTLIATANQGSEATYESGFVIDKFPISRPNLTFSTLTVSNMSPEDSSIYLCSVGGGRGNIQYFGAGTRLSVL.

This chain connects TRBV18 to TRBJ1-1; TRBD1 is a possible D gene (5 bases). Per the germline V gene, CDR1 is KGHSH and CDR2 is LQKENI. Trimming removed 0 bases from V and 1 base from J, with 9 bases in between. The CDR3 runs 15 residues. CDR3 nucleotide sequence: TGTGCCAGCTCACCACCGAGCCAGGGGAACACTGAAGCTTTCTTT. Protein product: CASSPPSQGNTEAFF.

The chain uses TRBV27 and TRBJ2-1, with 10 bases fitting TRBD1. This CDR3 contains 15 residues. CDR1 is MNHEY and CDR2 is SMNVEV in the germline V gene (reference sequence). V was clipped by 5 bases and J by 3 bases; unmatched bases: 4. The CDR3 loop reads CASSLGQGYYNEQFF. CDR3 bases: TGTGCCAGCAGTCTGGGACAGGGGTACTACAATGAGCAGTTCTTC.

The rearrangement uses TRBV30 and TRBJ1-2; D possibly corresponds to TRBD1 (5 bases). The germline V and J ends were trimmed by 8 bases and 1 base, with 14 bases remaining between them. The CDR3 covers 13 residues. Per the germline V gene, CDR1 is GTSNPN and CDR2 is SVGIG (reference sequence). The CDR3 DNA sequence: TGTGCCGGGACTCGGGGTTTTAACTATGGCTACACCTTC. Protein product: CAGTRGFNYGYTF.

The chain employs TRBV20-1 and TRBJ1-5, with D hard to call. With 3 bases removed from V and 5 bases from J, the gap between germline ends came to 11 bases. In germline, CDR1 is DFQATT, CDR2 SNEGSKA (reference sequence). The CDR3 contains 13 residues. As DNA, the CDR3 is TGCAGTGCTAGTCCGGGGAGGGATCAGCCCCAGCATTTT. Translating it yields CSASPGRDQPQHF.

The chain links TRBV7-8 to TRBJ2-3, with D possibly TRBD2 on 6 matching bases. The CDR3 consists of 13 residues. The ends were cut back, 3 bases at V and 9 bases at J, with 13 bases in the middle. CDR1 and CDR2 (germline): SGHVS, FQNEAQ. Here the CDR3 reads CASSLDRGNTQYF. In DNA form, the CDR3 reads TGTGCCAGCAGCTTGGACCGCGGGAACACGCAGTATTTT.